These 10 T cell receptor beta chains originate from one sample sequenced in a study of control samples from healthy donors and cancer patients. Clones were sequenced by immunoSEQ multiplex PCR, and TCRdb holds only the in-frame ones, with some missing. Of fewer than 150,000 clones in the sample, 75% to 95% were seen once. Material for sequencing was blood. Receptors originate from a man younger than 30 in good health.

This chain links TRBV7-9 with TRBJ2-3; D possibly matches TRBD1 or TRBD2 (5 bases each). Trimming took off 2 bases at V and 5 bases at J, with 11 bases between the two ends. Germline CDR1 SEHNR, CDR2 FQNEAQ (reference sequence). CDR3 length: 14 residues. CDR3 amino acids: CASSLTTGLDTQYF. The CDR3 nucleotides are TGTGCCAGCAGCTTAACTACGGGGCTAGATACGCAGTATTTT.

The V and J genes are TRBV25-1 and TRBJ1-1; D is unresolved. Germline-derived CDR1 and CDR2 are MGHDK and SYGVNS. V was trimmed by 5 bases and J by 2 bases, leaving 9 bases between them. This CDR3 has 13 amino acids. The CDR3 sequence is CASSQQFNTEAFF. CDR3 DNA: TGTGCCAGCAGTCAACAATTTAACACTGAAGCTTTCTTT. The full variable domain, in which reference TRBV25-1 and TRBJ1-1 provide the parts outside the CDR3, is EADIYQTPRYLVIGTGKKITLECSQTMGHDKMYWYQQDPGMELHLIHYSYGVNSTEKGDLSSESTVSRIRTEHFPLTLESARPSHTSQYLCASSQQFNTEAFFGQGTRLTVV.

The genes are TRBV7-9 and TRBJ1-1; D is ambiguous. V lost 5 bases to trimming and J lost 1 base, with 5 bases between them. There are 12 residues in the CDR3. The germline CDR1 and CDR2 sequences are SEHNR and FQNEAQ (reference sequence). The CDR3, as DNA: TGTGCCAGCAGCCGACAGAACACTGAAGCTTTCTTT. It yields the protein CASSRQNTEAFF.

The sample holds a few counts of this clone. V is TRBV12-3 or TRBV12-4 and J is TRBJ1-5; unclear D gene. The V end lost 3 bases, the J end lost 7 bases, and 10 bases lay between the germline ends. The CDR3 is made up of 13 amino acids. The CDR3 DNA reads as TGTGCCAGCAGTTTGAACAGTGAACAGCCCCAGCATTTT. Translated: CASSLNSEQPQHF.

J is TRBJ2-3 and V is TRBV6-6; a weak D match, TRBD2 (6 bases). Germline V lookup: CDR1 MNHNY, CDR2 SVGAGI (reference sequence). The CDR3 has 13 amino acids. Trimming pared 11 bases from V and 2 bases from J, leaving 14 bases between. CDR3 loop: CAGRGSVTDTQYF. The DNA for the CDR3 is TGTGCCGGCCGGGGGTCAGTCACAGATACGCAGTATTTT.

The chain links TRBV15 to TRBJ1-5; TRBD1 might be the D (5 bases). This CDR3 is built from 17 residues. V shed 0 bases and J shed 0 bases, with 12 bases lying between them. Germline assignment: CDR1 LNHNV and CDR2 YYDKDF (reference sequence). The CDR3 DNA is TGTGCCACCAGCAGAGATAACAGGCCCCGTAGCAATCAGCCCCAGCATTTT. This encodes CATSRDNRPRSNQPQHF.

This clone was detected once. The chain links TRBV11-2 to TRBJ1-1; D may be TRBD1 (5 bases). CDR3 size: 14 residues. The germline V gene has CDR1 SGHAT and CDR2 FQNNGV. V lost 1 base and J 4 bases, leaving 10 bases between the germline ends. The DNA of the CDR3 is TGTGCCAGCAGCTTAGGTGATGGGGGCACTGAAGCTTTCTTT. Its protein is CASSLGDGGTEAFF.

This chain joins TRBV19 and TRBJ1-5; no firm D call. The CDR3 extends over 12 amino acids. With 3 bases removed from V and 6 bases from J, the gap between germline ends came to 6 bases. Germline V lookup: CDR1 LNHDA, CDR2 SQIVND (reference sequence). DNA of the CDR3: TGTGCCAGTAGTATTTTGCGTCAGCCCCAGCATTTT. This encodes CASSILRQPQHF.

The chain couples TRBV30 to TRBJ1-4; D is uncertain. Germline assignment: CDR1 GTSNPN and CDR2 SVGIG (reference sequence). The CDR3 is made up of 12 amino acids. Trimming pared 4 bases from V and 6 bases from J, leaving 9 bases between. As DNA, the CDR3 is TGTGCCTGGAAAGGCGGCGATGAAAAACTGTTTTTT. Amino acid sequence: CAWKGGDEKLFF. Full variable domain (missing parts from reference TRBV30 and TRBJ1-4): SQTIHQWPATLVQPVGSPLSLECTVEGTSNPNLYWYRQAAGRGLQLLFYSVGIGQISSEVPQNLSASRPQDRQFILSSKKLLLSDSGFYLCAWKGGDEKLFFGSGTQLSVL.

The genes are TRBV19 and TRBJ2-6; the D is unclear. Germline CDR1 is LNHDA and CDR2 is SQIVND (reference sequence). V lost 1 base to trimming and J lost 0 bases, with 7 bases between them. The CDR3 loop spans 16 amino acids. The CDR3 nucleotides read TGTGCCAGTAGTATAGCTCTCCTCTCTGGGGCCAACGTCCTGACTTTC. This codes for CASSIALLSGANVLTF.